The T cell receptor (beta chain) under discussion was sequenced for a study of human T cells and chemical hapten exposure. About the study: Small discrepancies in pooled library volume mainly accounted for the varying TCR yields per sample.

The CDR3 consists of 16 residues. Germline V gene lookup returns CDR1 SGHRS and CDR2 YFSETQ. J gave up 6 bases and V 4 bases, and 12 bases lay outside the gene matches. Time point reported: patch test 1, 2 weeks after DPC sensitization. Indicated treatment: therapeutic diphenylcyclopropenone sensitization with weekly scalp DPC. Unseparated into fractions, whole blood served as the source from which total RNA was extracted. TCRdb re-derived calls from the RACE reads in MiXCR, one entry per CDR3 protein. There are 380,000 or so distinct CDR3 sequences in the sample; roughly 4.8% occur only once, and about 2.1% lies in the top ten. This clonotype came up many times.

The specimen comprised whole blood, sampled in connection with sensitization to the hapten diphenylcyclopropenone (DPC). This TCR was sampled from a woman in her fifties or sixties with alopecia areata. Some clones in this sample may be carry-over from other donors' samples. V and J are TRBV5-1 and TRBJ2-1, with TRBD1 identical over 8 bases. In DNA, the CDR3 is TGCGCCAGCAGCAAAGACCCGGGACAGGCGTCCAATGAGCAGTTCTTC. This codes for CASSKDPGQASNEQFF.